This TCR beta chain was obtained from a study of CD8+ T cells in alopecia areata. RNA was isolated and reverse transcribed to cDNA, the sequencing template. Sequencing was performed with immunoSEQ multiplex PCR; in TCRdb, only in-frame clones are kept and a portion is missing. Found here are some 100,000 clones, about 54% of them singletons; the top ten hold around 30%. Treatment here: oral pan-JAK inhibitor, 5-10 mg twice daily. The CDR3 loop spans 14 amino acids. The V end was cut by 4 bases, the J end by 4 bases, with 13 bases between. Germline V CDR1 and CDR2: SQVTM, ANQGSEA. The starting material was CD8+ T cells sorted from blood, obtained at week 4, from a patient treated with tofacitinib. The source of this sequence is a human donor with alopecia areata. The V gene is TRBV29-1, the J gene TRBJ1-4; TRBD1 is a possible D gene (6 bases). The CDR3 DNA reads TGCAGCGTTGCGTCGGACAGCCGTAATGAAAAACTGTTTTTT. As protein: CSVASDSRNEKLFF. Variable domain in full (rest from reference TRBV29-1 and TRBJ1-4): SAVISQKPSRDICQRGTSLTIQCQVDSQVTMMFWYRQQPGQSLTLIATANQGSEATYESGFVIDKFPISRPNLTFSTLTVSNMSPEDSSIYLCSVASDSRNEKLFFGSGTQLSVL.